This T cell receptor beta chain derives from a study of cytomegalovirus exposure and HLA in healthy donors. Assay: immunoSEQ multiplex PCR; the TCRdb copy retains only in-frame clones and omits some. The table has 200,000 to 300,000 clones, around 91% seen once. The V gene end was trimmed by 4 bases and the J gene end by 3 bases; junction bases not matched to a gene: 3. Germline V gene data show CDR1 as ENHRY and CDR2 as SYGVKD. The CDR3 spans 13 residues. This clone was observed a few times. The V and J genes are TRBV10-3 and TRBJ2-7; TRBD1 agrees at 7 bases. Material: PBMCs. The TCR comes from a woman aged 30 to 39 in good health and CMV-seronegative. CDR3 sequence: CAISGRDSYEQYF. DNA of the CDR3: TGTGCCATCAGTGGCCGGGACAGCTACGAGCAGTACTTC.